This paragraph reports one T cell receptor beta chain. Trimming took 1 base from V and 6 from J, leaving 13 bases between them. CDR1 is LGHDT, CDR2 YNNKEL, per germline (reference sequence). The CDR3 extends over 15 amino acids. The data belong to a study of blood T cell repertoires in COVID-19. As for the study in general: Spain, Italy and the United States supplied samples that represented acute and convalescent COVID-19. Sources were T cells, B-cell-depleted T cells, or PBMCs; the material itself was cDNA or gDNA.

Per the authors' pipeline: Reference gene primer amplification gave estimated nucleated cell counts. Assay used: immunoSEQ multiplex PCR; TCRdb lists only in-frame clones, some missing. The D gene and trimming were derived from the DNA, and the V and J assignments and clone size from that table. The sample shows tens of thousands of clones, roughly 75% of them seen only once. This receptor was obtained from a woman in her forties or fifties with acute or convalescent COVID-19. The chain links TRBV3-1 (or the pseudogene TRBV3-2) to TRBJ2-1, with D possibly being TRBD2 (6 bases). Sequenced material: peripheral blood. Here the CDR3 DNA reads TGTGCCAGCAGCCAAGGGACTGCGGGGTCCAATGAGCAGTTCTTC. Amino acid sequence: CASSQGTAGSNEQFF.